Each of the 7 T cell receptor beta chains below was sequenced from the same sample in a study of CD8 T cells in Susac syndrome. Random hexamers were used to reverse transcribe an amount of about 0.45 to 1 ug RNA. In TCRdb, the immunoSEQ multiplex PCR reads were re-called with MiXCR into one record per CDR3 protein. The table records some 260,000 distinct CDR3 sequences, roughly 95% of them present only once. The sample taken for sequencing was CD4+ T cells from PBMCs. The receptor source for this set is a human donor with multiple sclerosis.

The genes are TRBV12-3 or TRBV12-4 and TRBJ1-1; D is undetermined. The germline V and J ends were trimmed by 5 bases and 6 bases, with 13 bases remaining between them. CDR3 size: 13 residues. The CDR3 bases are TGTGCCAGCAGTGTCGGTCGGTGGGCTGAAGCTTTCTTT. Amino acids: CASSVGRWAEAFF.

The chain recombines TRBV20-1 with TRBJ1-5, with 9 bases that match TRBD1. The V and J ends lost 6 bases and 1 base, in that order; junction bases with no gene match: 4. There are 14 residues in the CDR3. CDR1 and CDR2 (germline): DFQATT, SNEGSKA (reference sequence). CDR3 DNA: TGCAGTGCGAGACAGGGGGAGAGCAATCAGCCCCAGCATTTT. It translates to CSARQGESNQPQHF.

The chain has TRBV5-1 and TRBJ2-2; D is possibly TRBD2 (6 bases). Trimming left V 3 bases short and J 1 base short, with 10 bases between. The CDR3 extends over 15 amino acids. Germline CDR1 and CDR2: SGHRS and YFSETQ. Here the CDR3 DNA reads TGCGCCAGCAGCTGGGGGGACCTGAACACCGGGGAGCTGTTTTTT. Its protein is CASSWGDLNTGELFF.

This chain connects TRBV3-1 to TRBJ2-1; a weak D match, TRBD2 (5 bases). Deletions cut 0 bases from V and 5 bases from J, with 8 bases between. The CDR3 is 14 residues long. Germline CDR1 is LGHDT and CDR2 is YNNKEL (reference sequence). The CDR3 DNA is TGTGCCAGCAGCCAAGAAAGGAGGAACAATGAGCAGTTCTTC. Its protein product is CASSQERRNNEQFF.

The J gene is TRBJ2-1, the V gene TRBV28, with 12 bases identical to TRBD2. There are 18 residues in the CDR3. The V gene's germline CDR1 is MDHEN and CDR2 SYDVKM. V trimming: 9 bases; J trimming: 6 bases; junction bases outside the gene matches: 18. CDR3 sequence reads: CASGEVGLAGRRGNEQFF. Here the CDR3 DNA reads TGTGCCAGTGGGGAAGTCGGACTAGCGGGGAGAAGGGGCAATGAGCAGTTCTTC. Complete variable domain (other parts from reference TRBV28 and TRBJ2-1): DVKVTQSSRYLVKRTGEKVFLECVQDMDHENMFWYRQDPGLGLRLIYFSYDVKMKEKGDIPEGYSVSREKKERFSLILESASTNQTSMYLCASGEVGLAGRRGNEQFFGPGTRLTVL.

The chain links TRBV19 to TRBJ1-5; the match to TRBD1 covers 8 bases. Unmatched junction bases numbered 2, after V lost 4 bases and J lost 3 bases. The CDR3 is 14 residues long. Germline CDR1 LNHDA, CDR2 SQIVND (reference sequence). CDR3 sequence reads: CASSKDRDNQPQHF. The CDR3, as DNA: TGTGCCAGTAGTAAGGACAGGGACAATCAGCCCCAGCATTTT.

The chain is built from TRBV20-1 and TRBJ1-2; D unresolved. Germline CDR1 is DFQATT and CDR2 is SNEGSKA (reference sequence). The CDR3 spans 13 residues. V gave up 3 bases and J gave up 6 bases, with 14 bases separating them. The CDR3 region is CSASEPVADGYTF. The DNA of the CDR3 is TGCAGTGCTAGTGAGCCGGTTGCCGATGGCTACACCTTC.